This TCR beta chain is from a study of T cells in Graves' hyperthyroidism and ophthalmopathy. Study overall: Any treatment followed the collection of peripheral blood at initial diagnosis.

This clonotype was counted at least ten times. TCR beta CDR3 regions were amplified from RNA transcripts. HTBI primers were the set used in a first-round RT-PCR of the TCR CDR3. TCRdb ran MiXCR on the multiplex PCR reads and lists one entry per CDR3 protein. The table records some 560,000 distinct CDR3 sequences, approximately 15% of them present only once. Exclusion followed for patients with uncontrolled infection, other autoimmune disease, pregnancy or lactation. The authors obtained PBMCs from over 7.5 ml of fresh peripheral blood. Trimming removed 0 bases from V and 0 bases from J, with 11 bases in between. CDR3 length equals 16 residues. Germline CDR1 SGHRS, CDR2 YFSETQ.

The receptor was isolated from a woman in her thirties with Graves' hyperthyroidism. The sequenced material came from blood. V is TRBV5-1 and J is TRBJ2-3; D tentatively fits TRBD1 or TRBD2 (5 bases each). This CDR3 reads CASSLGWDPSTDTQYF. CDR3 bases: TGCGCCAGCAGCTTGGGATGGGACCCTAGCACAGATACGCAGTATTTT.